The 10 T cell receptor beta chains below come from one sample, sequenced in a study of blood T cell repertoires in COVID-19. Method: immunoSEQ multiplex PCR; TCRdb's copy keeps in-frame clones and lacks some. The sample yields over 250,000 clones, around 85% seen once. The specimen sequenced was peripheral blood. The receptors shown here come from a human donor with COVID-19, enrolled during active disease. The donor label of this sample is uncertain.

This clone was detected only once. The chain recombines TRBV28 with TRBJ2-1; the match to TRBD2 covers 13 bases. Germline CDR1 is MDHEN and CDR2 is SYDVKM. V gave up 5 bases and J gave up 6 bases; unmatched junction bases: 10. CDR3 size: 17 residues. The CDR3 nucleotides are TGTGCCAGCAGTCCCGGACTAGCGGGAGTCCTGGGCAATGAGCAGTTCTTC. Amino acids: CASSPGLAGVLGNEQFF.

This rearrangement joins TRBV7-6 to TRBJ1-1, with D possibly TRBD1 on 5 matching bases. The CDR3 has 14 amino acids. V lost 1 base, J lost 2 bases, and 8 bases lay in between. Looked up from germline, CDR1 is SGHVS and CDR2 is FNYEAQ. The chain's CDR3 is CASSLDQGNTEAFF. The CDR3 region has the DNA TGTGCCAGCAGCTTAGACCAGGGCAACACTGAAGCTTTCTTT.

The gene calls are TRBV6-1 and TRBJ2-7; D ambiguous. Trimming removed 1 base from V and 0 bases from J, with 7 bases in between. From germline, CDR1 is MNHNS and CDR2 SASEGT. The CDR3 has 14 residues. CDR3 DNA sequence: TGTGCCAGCAGTGAAGACTGGAGCTCCTACGAGCAGTACTTC. Protein sequence: CASSEDWSSYEQYF.

The chain carries TRBV5-1 and TRBJ2-2; 7 nucleotides agree with TRBD1. Per germline, CDR1 SGHRS and CDR2 YFSETQ. CDR3 length: 15 amino acids. V shed 0 bases, J shed 6 bases, and the junction held 5 bases outside the gene matches. CDR3 amino acids: CASSLATGAPGELFF. The CDR3 DNA reads TGCGCCAGCAGCTTGGCTACAGGGGCCCCCGGGGAGCTGTTTTTT. Full variable domain (outside the CDR3, taken from reference TRBV5-1 and TRBJ2-2): KAGVTQTPRYLIKTRGQQVTLSCSPISGHRSVSWYQQTPGQGLQFLFEYFSETQRNKGNFPGRFSGRQFSNSRSEMNVSTLELGDSALYLCASSLATGAPGELFFGEGSRLTVL.

The CDR3 loop reads CASSQDPGAGANVLTF. The CDR3 coding sequence is TGTGCCAGCAGCCAAGATCCAGGGGCCGGGGCCAACGTCCTGACTTTC. The chain joins TRBV4-2 to TRBJ2-6, with D tentatively TRBD1 (6 bases). Germline-derived CDR1 and CDR2 are LGHNA and YNFKEQ. V was clipped by 0 bases and J by 4 bases, with 10 bases between them. The CDR3 length is 16 residues.

This rearrangement joins TRBV27 to TRBJ1-2; a weak D match, TRBD1 (5 bases). Germline V gives CDR1 MNHEY, CDR2 SMNVEV (reference sequence). The CDR3 is 13 amino acids. Trimming pared 8 bases from V and 7 bases from J, leaving 17 bases between. CDR3 in DNA: TGTGCCAGCCACCCCCGGGGGGGGTCTGGCTACACCTTC. It encodes CASHPRGGSGYTF.

The genes are TRBV30 and TRBJ1-4, with 7 bases lining up with TRBD1. Germline V CDR1 and CDR2: GTSNPN, SVGIG (reference sequence). V gave up 5 bases and J gave up 7 bases; unmatched junction bases: 13. The CDR3 runs 15 residues. CDR3 sequence (DNA): TGTGCCTGGGCAACGGAGACAGGGAGAAGTGAAAAACTGTTTTTT. Translation gives CAWATETGRSEKLFF.

The V gene is TRBV27, the J gene TRBJ2-7, with 8 bases fitting TRBD1. In germline, CDR1 is MNHEY, CDR2 SMNVEV (reference sequence). Trimming removed 6 bases from V and 0 bases from J; junction bases left unmatched: 4. This CDR3 has 14 residues. The CDR3 sequence: CASRRQGSSYEQYF. The CDR3 DNA sequence: TGTGCCAGCAGACGACAGGGGAGCTCCTACGAGCAGTACTTC.

As to this clone: Other DNA sequences within the sample encode an identical CDR3. This rearrangement joins TRBV7-3 to TRBJ2-1; TRBD2 aligns across 7 bases. The CDR3 covers 15 residues. Trimming took 2 bases from V and 4 from J; bases not matched to a gene: 5. Germline V CDR1 and CDR2: SGHTA, FQGTGA. The CDR3 sequence is CASSLGLAVYNEQFF. The CDR3 bases are TGTGCCAGCAGCTTAGGGCTAGCGGTTTACAATGAGCAGTTCTTC.

This clone was detected only a few times. The chain links TRBV2 to TRBJ1-5, with a weak D call TRBD1 (5 bases). In germline, CDR1 is SNHLY, CDR2 FYNNEI. The V and J ends lost 8 bases and 2 bases respectively, with 10 bases between them. The CDR3 has 13 amino acids. The CDR3 coding sequence is TGTGCCAGCGTAGGGGAAGGCAATCAGCCCCAGCATTTT. It is translated as CASVGEGNQPQHF. Based on the CDR3 plus reference TRBV2 and TRBJ1-5, the full variable domain is EPEVTQTPSHQVTQMGQEVILRCVPISNHLYFYWYRQILGQKVEFLVSFYNNEISEKSEIFDDQFSVERPDGSNFTLKIRSTKLEDSAMYFCASVGEGNQPQHFGDGTRLSIL.